A single T cell receptor (beta chain) is shown here with its context. This entry belongs to a study of blood T cell repertoires in COVID-19. About the study: The analysed material was cDNA or gDNA that came from T cells, B-cell-depleted T cells, or PBMCs.

Methods used by the authors: Nucleated cell counts were estimated from reference gene primer amplification. The data were produced by immunoSEQ multiplex PCR, yet TCRdb's version contains in-frame clones alone and is incomplete. V and J calls and clone size are as listed in that table; D and trimming were resolved from the DNA. The sample has 100,000 to 150,000 clones; around 84% are singletons. This CDR3 comprises 16 residues. Germline V CDR1 and CDR2: KGHSH, LQKENI. V gave up 6 bases and J gave up 7 bases; unmatched junction bases: 12. The chain joins TRBV18 to TRBJ1-4; 9 bases match TRBD1. Sequences were obtained from PBMCs or T cells enriched from blood (not recorded which). The clonotype was recovered from a man aged 35-49 years with acute COVID-19. The CDR3 here is CASSEALQGAGEKLFF. In nucleotides, the CDR3 is TGTGCCAGCTCGGAGGCCTTACAGGGGGCTGGTGAAAAACTGTTTTTT. Drawing the rest from reference TRBV18 and TRBJ1-4, the complete variable domain is NAGVMQNPRHLVRRRGQEARLRCSPMKGHSHVYWYRQLPEEGLKFMVYLQKENIIDESGMPKERFSAEFPKEGPSILRIQQVVRGDSAAYFCASSEALQGAGEKLFFGSGTQLSVL.